The clone carrying this T cell receptor (beta chain) has a single count. The antigen is undetermined. Here immunoSEQ multiplex PCR was the method, and the copy in TCRdb shows in-frame clones only, minus some. Of tens of thousands of clones detected, around 90% appear once; the ten largest clones hold about 0.6%. This record belongs to a study of a mutant IDH1 vaccine in newly diagnosed glioma. Study-level background: With temozolomide cycles, or 4-6 weeks after radiotherapy alone, vaccination was started. Sex distribution of treated patients was around 62% male and approximately 38% female; mean age was about 40 years. Former treatment meant radiotherapy, temozolomide, or both; the majority had gotten both.

Time point here: week 5, during vaccination. Topical imiquimod was applied with each vaccine dose, which held 300 ug of mutant IDH1 20-mer peptide. New IDH1-mutant, ATRX-lost WHO grade 3 or 4 astrocytomas occurred in donors. This CDR3 region has 15 residues. Germline-derived CDR1 and CDR2 are ENHRY and SYGVKD. Trimming cost V 6 bases and J 0 bases; bases outside gene matches: 5. This sample comprised PBMCs, obtained from a glioma patient whose treatment included an IDH1 peptide vaccine. The chain joins TRBV10-3 to TRBJ2-1, with 7 bases that match TRBD2. The receptor's source is a woman in her forties or fifties with glioma. The CDR3 spells CAIRTGGSSYNEQFF. The CDR3, as DNA: TGTGCCATCAGGACGGGGGGAAGCTCCTACAATGAGCAGTTCTTC.